The 24 T cell receptor beta chains given below trace back to one sample, sequenced in a study of siplizumab effects on memory and regulatory T cells. Clones were read by immunoSEQ multiplex PCR, and TCRdb kept only the in-frame ones, dropping some. Found here are 60,000 to 65,000 clones, 65% to 80% of them singletons; the top ten hold 0.4% to 0.45%. The source material was memory CD4+ T cells sorted from blood. Receptors originate from a human donor in good health.

The V call is TRBV6-4, the J call TRBJ2-2; no definite D call. Germline assignment: CDR1 MRHNA and CDR2 SNTAGT. The CDR3 has 13 residues. V was clipped by 5 bases and J by 4 bases, with 8 bases between them. The CDR3 DNA reads as TGTGCCAGCAGTCGAGACTTCACCGGGGAGCTGTTTTTT. It translates to CASSRDFTGELFF.

CDR3 coding DNA: TGTGCCAGCACGCGGGGACTCCAAGAGACCCAGTACTTC. It translates to CASTRGLQETQYF. J is TRBJ2-5 and V is TRBV2, with D possibly TRBD2 on 6 matching bases. Germline V gene sequence: CDR1 SNHLY, CDR2 FYNNEI. CDR3 length equals 13 residues. V dropped 7 bases and J dropped 1 base, with 10 bases sitting between them.

The chain has TRBV9 and TRBJ2-7; TRBD2 matches 8 bases. This CDR3 has 13 residues. Germline V CDR1 and CDR2: SGDLS, YYNGEE. The CDR3 bases are TGTTCGAAACGTAGCGGGGCCCCCTACGAGCAGTACTTC. Its protein product is CSKRSGAPYEQYF.

The V call is TRBV4-2, the J call TRBJ1-5, with D unresolved. Germline values: CDR1 LGHNA, CDR2 YNFKEQ. V lost 0 bases to trimming and J lost 3 bases, with 6 bases between them. This CDR3 region has 14 residues. The CDR3 sequence is CASSQDRSNQPQHF. The CDR3 DNA reads TGTGCCAGCAGCCAAGATCGATCCAATCAGCCCCAGCATTTT.

The chain links TRBV4-3 to TRBJ1-6; perhaps TRBD1 as D (5 bases). With 0 bases removed from V and 10 bases from J, the gap between germline ends came to 13 bases. The germline CDR1 and CDR2 sequences are LGHNA and YSLEER. CDR3 size: 15 residues. In DNA form, the CDR3 reads TGCGCCAGCAGCCAAGATCCCCCGGGGGGATCACCCCTCCACTTT. It yields the protein CASSQDPPGGSPLHF.

V is TRBV6-5 and J is TRBJ2-7; 9 nucleotides align to TRBD1. J gave up 2 bases and V 1 base, and 3 bases lay outside the gene matches. The CDR3 spans 15 residues. Germline-derived CDR1 and CDR2 are MNHEY and SVGAGI. The CDR3 region has the DNA TGTGCCAGCAGTTACTTTACAGGGGGCACCTACGAGCAGTACTTC. It specifies CASSYFTGGTYEQYF.

The chain recombines TRBV10-3 with TRBJ2-7; 7 positions match TRBD2. Trimming cost V 5 bases and J 7 bases; bases outside gene matches: 14. This CDR3 has 15 amino acids. Germline V gives CDR1 ENHRY, CDR2 SYGVKD. CDR3 in DNA: TGTGCCATCAGTACTATGAGCGGGGCGACGGGAGAGCAGTACTTC. This gives the protein CAISTMSGATGEQYF.

The chain is built from TRBV6-1 and TRBJ1-5; D not certain. Germline V CDR1 and CDR2: MNHNS, SASEGT. This CDR3 spans 14 amino acids. The ends were cut back, 4 bases at V and 5 bases at J, with 12 bases in the middle. The CDR3 protein is CASSGRVRDQPQHF. The DNA for the CDR3 is TGTGCCAGCAGTGGGAGGGTGCGGGATCAGCCCCAGCATTTT.

The rearrangement uses TRBV10-2 and TRBJ1-4, with a weak D call TRBD1 (6 bases). Germline CDR1 is WSHSY and CDR2 is SAAADI. The CDR3 totals 16 residues. V was cut by 8 bases and J by 0 bases, with 16 bases left in between. The CDR3 sequence is CASSRDIGATNEKLFF. CDR3 nucleotides: TGCGCCAGCTCCCGGGACATTGGGGCAACTAATGAAAAACTGTTTTTT.

The V gene is TRBV29-1, the J gene TRBJ1-2; D is unclear. The CDR3 is made up of 14 amino acids. V was cut by 7 bases and J by 8 bases, with 23 bases left in between. CDR1 is SQVTM, CDR2 ANQGSEA, per germline. CDR3 protein: CSALRAGVGRGYTF. Written as DNA, the CDR3 is TGCAGCGCCCTCCGGGCAGGAGTAGGCAGGGGCTACACCTTC.

The chain has TRBV6-1 and TRBJ1-2, with 7 bases aligning to TRBD1. The germline CDR1 and CDR2 sequences are MNHNS and SASEGT. V dropped 7 bases and J dropped 5; count of bases not matched to a gene: 7. The CDR3 loop spans 13 amino acids. The CDR3 DNA sequence: TGTGCCAGCATTTCGACAGGGACATATGGCTACACCTTC. It translates to CASISTGTYGYTF.

The chain uses TRBV18 and TRBJ2-5, with 10 bases aligning to TRBD2. The germline V gene encodes CDR1 KGHSH and CDR2 LQKENI. V dropped 2 bases and J dropped 5; count of bases not matched to a gene: 5. This CDR3 spans 15 amino acids. In DNA form, the CDR3 reads TGTGCCAGCTCACCAAGCGGGGGGGCCCGGGAGACCCAGTACTTC. The encoded protein is CASSPSGGARETQYF.

The chain is built from TRBV28 and TRBJ1-5, with 12 bases aligning to TRBD1. Per germline, CDR1 MDHEN and CDR2 SYDVKM. Trimming cost V 6 bases and J 7 bases; bases outside gene matches: 10. CDR3 size: 16 residues. As DNA, the CDR3 is TGTGCCAGCAGCTCACCCGCCGGGACAGGGGGCCAGCCCCAGCATTTT. Its protein product is CASSSPAGTGGQPQHF. Together with reference TRBV28 and TRBJ1-5, the CDR3 gives the full variable domain: DVKVTQSSRYLVKRTGEKVFLECVQDMDHENMFWYRQDPGLGLRLIYFSYDVKMKEKGDIPEGYSVSREKKERFSLILESASTNQTSMYLCASSSPAGTGGQPQHFGDGTRLSIL.

This clone occurred once. J is TRBJ1-5 and V is TRBV9, with D perhaps TRBD1 (5 bases). CDR1 SGDLS and CDR2 YYNGEE come from the germline V gene. The CDR3 is 15 residues long. Trimming removed 3 bases at V and 2 bases at J, with 12 bases between. The CDR3 sequence: CASSANSGGNQPQHF. The CDR3, as DNA: TGTGCCAGCAGCGCCAACTCGGGGGGCAATCAGCCCCAGCATTTT. Together with reference TRBV9 and TRBJ1-5, the CDR3 gives the full variable domain: DSGVTQTPKHLITATGQRVTLRCSPRSGDLSVYWYQQSLDQGLQFLIQYYNGEERAKGNILERFSAQQFPDLHSELNLSSLELGDSALYFCASSANSGGNQPQHFGDGTRLSIL.

The chain links TRBV7-9 to TRBJ2-5, with D maybe TRBD1 (6 bases). Per germline, CDR1 SEHNR and CDR2 FQNEAQ (reference sequence). V shed 0 bases and J shed 4 bases, with 9 bases lying between them. The CDR3 sequence is 14 residues long. CDR3 region: CASSLAQGRETQYF. As DNA, the CDR3 is TGTGCCAGCAGCTTAGCGCAGGGGCGAGAGACCCAGTACTTC.

The chain combines TRBV6-1 with TRBJ2-5; D uncertain. Germline V gene data show CDR1 as MNHNS and CDR2 as SASEGT. V lost 3 bases, J lost 7 bases, and 6 bases lay in between. CDR3 length: 11 amino acids. CDR3 in amino acids: CASSDLRTQYF. CDR3 in DNA: TGTGCCAGCAGTGACCTGAGGACCCAGTACTTC.

CDR3 in amino acids: CASSYSKGGTDTQYF. CDR3 nucleotide sequence: TGCGCCAGCAGCTACTCTAAAGGAGGCACAGATACGCAGTATTTT. The J gene is TRBJ2-3, the V gene TRBV5-1, with no clear D. V was pared by 3 bases and J by 1 base, with 12 bases between. Per the germline V gene, CDR1 is SGHRS and CDR2 is YFSETQ. The CDR3 covers 15 residues.

The chain has TRBV4-1 and TRBJ1-4; D uncertain. Germline V gene sequence: CDR1 MGHRA, CDR2 YSYEKL. The CDR3 loop spans 12 amino acids. V was clipped by 0 bases and J by 10 bases, with 6 bases between them. CDR3 nucleotide sequence: TGCGCCAGCAGCCAAGAAGTCGGAAAACTGTTTTTT. It yields the protein CASSQEVGKLFF.

This clone occurred once. V usage is TRBV23-1 and J usage is TRBJ1-6; D ambiguous. TRBV23-1 is noted as an ORF with a role that remains uncertain. Trimming cost V 4 bases and J 9 bases, with 10 bases left between them. The CDR3 totals 13 residues. CDR3: CASSLVEFSPLHF. The CDR3 region has the DNA TGCGCCAGCAGTCTCGTGGAGTTTTCACCCCTCCACTTT.

The chain recombines TRBV6-5 with TRBJ1-1, with D hard to call. The CDR3 totals 13 residues. V lost 3 bases, J lost 1 base, and 6 bases lay in between. Per the germline V gene, CDR1 is MNHEY and CDR2 is SVGAGI. The DNA of the CDR3 is TGTGCCAGCAGTTATATGCAGAACACTGAAGCTTTCTTT. Translation: CASSYMQNTEAFF.

The chain employs TRBV7-3 and TRBJ2-1; D possibly corresponds to TRBD1 (6 bases). CDR1 is SGHTA and CDR2 is FQGTGA in the germline V gene. Trimming took 5 bases from V and 0 from J, leaving 11 bases between them. The CDR3 is 15 amino acids. CDR3 protein: CASSRYRDSYNEQFF. CDR3 DNA sequence: TGTGCCAGCAGCCGTTACAGGGACTCCTACAATGAGCAGTTCTTC.

The genes are TRBV6-4 and TRBJ2-2, with TRBD1 matching 7 bases. The CDR3 contains 15 residues. After removal of 6 bases from V and 5 bases from J, the junction contained 9 bases not matched to a gene. Looked up from germline, CDR1 is MRHNA and CDR2 is SNTAGT. The chain's CDR3 is CASSPSPTGTGELFF. CDR3 in DNA: TGTGCCAGCAGCCCGAGCCCGACAGGGACCGGGGAGCTGTTTTTT.

The chain joins TRBV18 to TRBJ2-6; D is tentatively TRBD1 or TRBD2 (5 bases each). Trimming took off 0 bases at V and 5 bases at J, with 17 bases between the two ends. Germline V gene sequence: CDR1 KGHSH, CDR2 LQKENI. The CDR3 totals 18 residues. The CDR3 loop reads CASSPPPGVRERANVLTF. The DNA of the CDR3 is TGTGCCAGCTCACCACCCCCCGGGGTCAGGGAGAGGGCCAACGTCCTGACTTTC.

CDR3 in DNA: TGCGCCAGCTTCGGACTAGCGGGGGGCAATGAGCAGTTCTTC. Translating it yields CASFGLAGGNEQFF. The gene calls are TRBV10-2 and TRBJ2-1, with 14 bases that match TRBD2. This CDR3 spans 14 amino acids. V was clipped by 8 bases and J by 6 bases; unmatched bases: 3. In germline, CDR1 is WSHSY, CDR2 SAAADI.